These T cell receptor beta chains were read from a single sample in a study of blood T cell repertoires in COVID-19. TCRdb's table, derived via immunoSEQ multiplex PCR, lists solely in-frame clones and lacks some. Of about 480,000 clones in the sample, about 85% were seen once. The sequencing input was PBMCs or T cells enriched from blood (not recorded which). These receptors were obtained from a woman under 30 with acute COVID-19. Both conserved end residues are part of each CDR3. D genes are given only for firm matches. Only part of the rows carry a size: once, few, many, or a class if the clone is expanded.

J,V,size,D,DNA,CDR3
TRBJ2-1,TRBV7-2,-,TRBD2,TGTGCCAGCAGCTCGACTAGCACATACTACAATGAGCAGTTCTTC,CASSSTSTYYNEQFF
TRBJ1-2,TRBV11-2,few,-,TGTGCCAGCAGCTTAGCCGGGGGATACAGAATGGGTGGCTACACCTTC,CASSLAGGYRMGGYTF
TRBJ2-5,TRBV7-2,-,TRBD2,TGTGCCAGCAGCTTACCTGGCGGGAGGGCCGAGTGGGGGGAAGAGACCCAGTACTTC,CASSLPGGRAEWGEETQYF
TRBJ2-2,TRBV7-9,-,-,TGTGCCAGCTTCGGACAGCTCACCGGGGAGCTGTTTTTT,CASFGQLTGELFF
TRBJ1-5,TRBV7-2,-,-,TGTGCCAGCAGTTATAAGGGGTTCGGCAATCAGCCCCAGCATTTT,CASSYKGFGNQPQHF
TRBJ2-7,TRBV18,-,TRBD1,TGTGCCAGCTCAAGCGGACAGGGCACCTACGAGCAGTACTTC,CASSSGQGTYEQYF
TRBJ1-6,TRBV5-4,once,TRBD1,TGTGCCAGCAGCGAGGGACAGACTATCAATTCACCCCTCCACTTT,CASSEGQTINSPLHF
TRBJ2-1,TRBV2,-,-,TGTGCCAGCAGCCTCGCACAGGAGCAGTTCTTC,CASSLAQEQFF
TRBJ2-7,TRBV7-9,-,-,TGTGCCAGCAGCTCAGGGCTCGAGCAGTACTTC,CASSSGLEQYF
TRBJ2-7,TRBV7-2,-,-,TGTGCCAGCAGCTTGAGACTCACCGACGAGCAGTACTTC,CASSLRLTDEQYF
TRBJ2-7,TRBV6-5,once,-,TGTGCCAGCACCCGACCGGGATCGACCTACGAGCAGTACTTC,CASTRPGSTYEQYF
TRBJ2-2,TRBV5-5,-,TRBD1,TGTGCCAGCAGCTCCCGGGACAGGGCCAACACCGGGGAGCTGTTTTTT,CASSSRDRANTGELFF
TRBJ2-5,TRBV6-2/TRBV6-3,-,-,TGTGCCAGCAGTTACTCGACTGTTTACCAAGAGACCCAGTACTTC,CASSYSTVYQETQYF